These 30 T cell receptor beta chains were all obtained from the same sample, sequenced in a study of identical twins (dated by TCRdb to the mid-2010s). Library generation was performed with 5' RACE. The sequencer was an Illumina HiSeq 2000. The public reads were quality trimmed at Q25 with fastp and then assembled into clones with MiXCR by TCRdb, keeping productive beta chains. CDR3 protein duplicates are merged, each entry listing the most common genes and DNA. This sample comprises fewer than 800,000 distinct CDR3 sequences, just over 7% of them detected only once. Over 1.5% of the sample belongs to the ten largest clones. These records were also assigned to another study, of yellow fever vaccine responses in identical twins.

Material: PBMCs. Receptor source: a woman between 18 and 29 years old in good health.

This sequence joins TRBV12-3 or TRBV12-4 and TRBJ2-4, with 8 positions matching TRBD2. The CDR3 runs to 17 residues. V was pared by 3 bases and J by 1 base, with 8 bases of the junction left unmatched. CDR3 sequence reads: CASSFGGGESAKNIQYF. CDR3 coding DNA: TGTGCCAGCAGTTTCGGGGGGGGGGAATCTGCCAAAAACATTCAGTACTTC.

The chain recombines TRBV2 with TRBJ2-2, with 7 bases that match TRBD1. V gave up 4 bases and J gave up 0 bases; unmatched junction bases: 8. Per germline, CDR1 SNHLY and CDR2 FYNNEI. CDR3 length: 17 amino acids. The CDR3 region is CASSGPRQGANTGELFF. In DNA, the CDR3 is TGTGCCAGCAGTGGACCCCGCCAGGGGGCGAACACCGGGGAGCTGTTTTTT.

In this sample, this clonotype turned up a few times. The chain has TRBV28 and TRBJ2-1, with 7 bases aligning to TRBD2. CDR1 and CDR2 (germline): MDHEN, SYDVKM. Trimming removed 3 bases from V and 4 bases from J; junction bases left unmatched: 12. This CDR3 has 17 amino acids. In nucleotides, the CDR3 is TGTGCCAGCAGTTTTTCTCGGGGGAGGGCCTTTTACAATGAGCAGTTCTTC. This codes for CASSFSRGRAFYNEQFF.

The genes are TRBV7-7 and TRBJ2-5, with TRBD2 identical over 14 bases. J lost 6 bases, V lost 4 bases, and 10 bases had no gene match. The CDR3 is 17 residues long. The germline V gene encodes CDR1 SSHAT and CDR2 FNYEAQ (reference sequence). The DNA for the CDR3 is TGTGCCAGCAGCTCTGGGACTAGCGGGGGTTTCGGGAAGACCCAGTACTTC. Translation: CASSSGTSGGFGKTQYF.

This clonotype was seen more than once but under ten times. This rearrangement joins TRBV2 to TRBJ2-5; TRBD1 matches at 7 bases. The CDR3 runs 15 residues. With V trimmed by 7 bases and J by 0 bases, 8 bases remained unmatched. Looked up from germline, CDR1 is SNHLY and CDR2 is FYNNEI. The CDR3 DNA follows: TGTGCCAGCACCAAACAGGGGACAAACCAAGAGACCCAGTACTTC. This encodes CASTKQGTNQETQYF.

A few counts support this clonotype. V gene TRBV20-1 combines with J gene TRBJ2-1, with TRBD2 matching over 12 bases. Germline V gives CDR1 DFQATT, CDR2 SNEGSKA (reference sequence). V trimming: 0 bases; J trimming: 3 bases; junction bases outside the gene matches: 9. This CDR3 spans 18 amino acids. Here the CDR3 DNA reads TGCAGTGCTAGAGATCTAGCGGGGGGGAGTTCTTTCTACAATGAGCAGTTCTTC. Translation: CSARDLAGGSSFYNEQFF.

This clonotype was seen many times. This rearrangement joins TRBV12-3 or TRBV12-4 to TRBJ2-5; 7 nucleotides line up with TRBD2. Losses at the gene ends were 3 bases for V and 2 bases for J; bases not matched to a gene: 6. CDR3 length: 15 amino acids. The CDR3 DNA reads as TGTGCCAGCAGTTTTCTCGTCGGGGGGCAAGAGACCCAGTACTTC. The encoded protein is CASSFLVGGQETQYF.

This clonotype appeared a few times. The chain uses TRBV5-4 and TRBJ2-2; D might be TRBD1 (6 bases). The V and J ends lost 2 bases and 2 bases respectively, with 13 bases between them. CDR1 and CDR2 from the germline V gene are SGHNT and YYREEE (reference sequence). The CDR3 runs 16 residues. In nucleotides, the CDR3 is TGTGCCAGCAGCTTAGGTAGAGGGGGTAACACCGGGGAGCTGTTTTTT. Translation gives CASSLGRGGNTGELFF. Full variable domain (missing parts from reference TRBV5-4 and TRBJ2-2): ETGVTQSPTHLIKTRGQQVTLRCSSQSGHNTVSWYQQALGQGPQFIFQYYREEENGRGNFPPRFSGLQFPNYSSELNVNALELDDSALYLCASSLGRGGNTGELFFGEGSRLTVL.

This chain uses TRBV6-1 with TRBJ2-7; 9 bases agree with TRBD1. The trim removed 8 bases at V and 3 bases at J, leaving 11 bases unmatched. The V gene's germline CDR1 is MNHNS and CDR2 SASEGT. There are 15 residues in the CDR3. The CDR3 sequence: CASSGQRTGDYEQYV. CDR3 sequence (DNA): TGTGCCAGCTCGGGGCAGAGGACAGGGGACTACGAGCAGTACGTC.

This chain joins TRBV29-1 and TRBJ2-1; D remains unclear. CDR3 length: 14 amino acids. Germline V gene lookup returns CDR1 SQVTM and CDR2 ANQGSEA. Trimming took off 6 bases at V and 9 bases at J, with 21 bases between the two ends. CDR3 in DNA: TGCAGCGTGACCGACCCCCAGGATTCGGGTGAGCAGTTCTTC. As protein: CSVTDPQDSGEQFF.

This clonotype was seen ten or more times. V and J are TRBV20-1 and TRBJ2-1; D perhaps matches TRBD1 (6 bases). The V gene lost 5 bases and the J gene lost 2 bases, with 10 bases spanning the gap. CDR1 and CDR2 from the germline V gene are DFQATT and SNEGSKA (reference sequence). The CDR3 is made up of 13 amino acids. The CDR3 nucleotides read TGCAGTGCTGGCCGGGACACCTACAATGAGCAGTTCTTC. Amino acid sequence: CSAGRDTYNEQFF.

This chain links TRBV18 with TRBJ2-7; 10 nucleotides line up with TRBD1. Germline assignment: CDR1 KGHSH and CDR2 LQKENI. The CDR3 sequence is 17 residues long. V shed 5 bases and J 5 bases; nucleotides not matched to a gene: 15. The CDR3, as DNA: TGTGCCAGCTCATCCCTCCTCTTCCGGGACAGGGGCCACGAGCAGTACTTC. This sequence encodes CASSSLLFRDRGHEQYF.

The chain has TRBV10-3 and TRBJ1-5, with D possibly matching TRBD1 (5 bases). In germline, CDR1 is ENHRY, CDR2 SYGVKD. This CDR3 spans 13 amino acids. Trimming left V 7 bases short and J 3 bases short, with 10 bases between. The CDR3 protein is CAINGATNQPQHF. CDR3 in DNA: TGTGCCATCAACGGGGCAACCAATCAGCCCCAGCATTTT.

This clonotype was detected ten times or more. The chain uses TRBV27 and TRBJ2-1; TRBD2 matches at 9 bases. J gave up 1 base and V 5 bases, and 0 bases lay outside the gene matches. The CDR3 is made up of 14 amino acids. Germline V gene data show CDR1 as MNHEY and CDR2 as SMNVEV (reference sequence). CDR3 coding DNA: TGTGCCAGCAGTAGCGGGGGGTCCTACAATGAGCAGTTCTTC. Its protein product is CASSSGGSYNEQFF.

There are many counts of this clonotype. Here the CDR3 reads CSASPTGGGTEAFF. CDR3 bases: TGCAGTGCTAGTCCGACAGGGGGTGGCACTGAAGCTTTCTTT. The V gene is TRBV20-1, the J gene TRBJ1-1, with TRBD1 matching over 9 bases. The CDR3 loop spans 14 amino acids. The V gene end was trimmed by 3 bases and the J gene end by 4 bases; junction bases not matched to a gene: 6. Looked up from germline, CDR1 is DFQATT and CDR2 is SNEGSKA (reference sequence).

The CDR3: CASSQVLSPLGGELFF. The CDR3 DNA sequence: TGTGCCAGCAGCCAAGTCCTTTCACCCTTGGGCGGGGAGCTGTTTTTT. This chain links TRBV3-1 with TRBJ2-2; no reliable D call. Trimming left V 1 base short and J 7 bases short, with 16 bases between. From germline, CDR1 is LGHDT and CDR2 YNNKEL (reference sequence). The CDR3 contains 16 residues.

This clonotype has only a few counts. The rearrangement links TRBV5-1 to TRBJ2-1; D gene uncertain. Germline loops: CDR1 SGHRS, CDR2 YFSETQ. V was trimmed by 6 bases and J by 8 bases, leaving 18 bases between them. CDR3 size: 14 residues. CDR3: CASTLGSSGDEQFF. In DNA, the CDR3 is TGCGCCAGCACCCTTGGGTCCTCTGGGGATGAGCAGTTCTTC.

This clonotype was counted between two and nine times. J is TRBJ2-2 and V is TRBV5-6; no clear D. The V gene lost 2 bases and the J gene lost 4 bases, with 9 bases spanning the gap. In germline, CDR1 is SGHDT, CDR2 YYEEEE. The CDR3 spans 14 residues. CDR3 region: CASSFRRITGELFF. Here the CDR3 DNA reads TGTGCCAGCAGCTTTCGAAGGATCACCGGGGAGCTGTTTTTT.

V gene TRBV18 combines with J gene TRBJ2-7, with D possibly matching TRBD1 (6 bases). This CDR3 is built from 15 residues. From germline, CDR1 is KGHSH and CDR2 LQKENI. Deletions cut 4 bases from V and 2 bases from J, with 15 bases between. CDR3 loop: CASSLWTEVTYEQYF. The CDR3 region has the DNA TGTGCCAGCTCACTCTGGACAGAAGTAACCTACGAGCAGTACTTC.

This clonotype was counted at least ten times. The chain links TRBV7-2 to TRBJ1-5, with 10 nucleotides matching TRBD1. The germline V gene has CDR1 SGHTA and CDR2 FQGNSA. The CDR3 consists of 15 residues. The V segment lost 5 bases and the J segment 6 bases; nucleotides outside the gene matches: 7. The CDR3, as DNA: TGTGCCAGCAGCGCGCTCCGGGACAGGGGTCAGCCCCAGCATTTT. Translation gives CASSALRDRGQPQHF.

The chain carries TRBV20-1 and TRBJ2-3; D is unresolved. V lost 5 bases, J lost 5 bases, and 20 bases lay in between. This CDR3 spans 15 amino acids. The V gene's germline CDR1 is DFQATT and CDR2 SNEGSKA (reference sequence). The CDR3 spells CSALLPSGRGDTQYF. The CDR3 region has the DNA TGCAGTGCTCTTCTACCCTCGGGTAGAGGAGATACGCAGTATTTT.

This clonotype was detected a few times. V is TRBV10-3 and J is TRBJ1-1; weak D call: TRBD1 (5 bases). The CDR3 has 12 residues. V was pared by 6 bases and J by 11 bases, with 16 bases between. Germline V CDR1 and CDR2: ENHRY, SYGVKD. Here the CDR3 DNA reads TGTGCCATCAGCGATTTGGGGGGGGTGGCTTTCTTT. Protein product: CAISDLGGVAFF.

This clonotype has ten or more counts. J is TRBJ1-4 and V is TRBV5-1; 8 bases match TRBD1. Losses at the gene ends were 4 bases for V and 7 bases for J; bases not matched to a gene: 6. Germline CDR1 reads SGHRS; CDR2 reads YFSETQ. The length of the CDR3 is 14 residues. The chain's CDR3 is CASSLRGQGEKLFF. The CDR3 nucleotides are TGCGCCAGCAGCCTCAGGGGGCAAGGTGAAAAACTGTTTTTT.

This clonotype has a handful of counts. This sequence joins TRBV28 and TRBJ2-3; TRBD1 might be the D (6 bases). The CDR3 length is 13 residues. With 3 bases removed from V and 5 bases from J, the gap between germline ends came to 9 bases. In germline, CDR1 is MDHEN, CDR2 SYDVKM. CDR3 bases: TGTGCCAGCAGTTTCGCGGACAGAGATACGCAGTATTTT. It specifies CASSFADRDTQYF.

This chain links TRBV29-1 with TRBJ2-5, with 10 bases fitting TRBD2. Per germline, CDR1 SQVTM and CDR2 ANQGSEA. V lost 2 bases and J lost 2; bases outside the gene matches: 8. The CDR3 contains 16 residues. CDR3 amino acids: CSVELAGGSPQETQYF. The CDR3 DNA is TGCAGCGTTGAATTAGCGGGAGGCTCCCCGCAAGAGACCCAGTACTTC. Filled out from reference TRBV29-1 and TRBJ2-5, the complete variable domain reads SAVISQKPSRDICQRGTSLTIQCQVDSQVTMMFWYRQQPGQSLTLIATANQGSEATYESGFVIDKFPISRPNLTFSTLTVSNMSPEDSSIYLCSVELAGGSPQETQYFGPGTRLLVL.

In its sample, this clonotype was seen many times. The chain recombines TRBV5-1 with TRBJ2-1; 10 bases are shared with TRBD1. The V gene's germline CDR1 is SGHRS and CDR2 YFSETQ. V shed 4 bases, J shed 6 bases, and the junction held 4 bases outside the gene matches. This CDR3 has 14 residues. As DNA, the CDR3 is TGCGCCAGCAGCCGGGACAGGGGCTTCAATGAGCAGTTCTTC. It translates to CASSRDRGFNEQFF.

This clonotype was observed many times. The chain links TRBV12-3 or TRBV12-4 to TRBJ1-1; tentative D call: TRBD1 (6 bases). This CDR3 has 15 amino acids. Trimming took off 3 bases at V and 3 bases at J, with 14 bases between the two ends. CDR3 amino acids: CASSLRSGAYTEAFF. The DNA for the CDR3 is TGTGCCAGCAGTTTGAGGTCAGGGGCGTACACTGAAGCTTTCTTT.

This chain connects TRBV11-3 to TRBJ2-1, with 10 bases that match TRBD2. CDR1 and CDR2 (germline): SGHNT, YENEEA. V was clipped by 7 bases and J by 7 bases; unmatched bases: 10. The CDR3 is 15 residues long. In DNA, the CDR3 is TGTGCCAGCAATTCTGGGCTAGCGGGAGTTAATGAGCAGTTCTTC. Protein: CASNSGLAGVNEQFF.

This clonotype was seen a few times. V gene TRBV12-3 or TRBV12-4 combines with J gene TRBJ1-2; D possibly corresponds to TRBD1 (5 bases). V was cut by 5 bases and J by 6 bases, with 13 bases left in between. The CDR3 runs to 13 residues. The CDR3 sequence is CASSPGGLDGYTF. In nucleotides, the CDR3 is TGTGCCAGCAGTCCCGGGGGTTTGGATGGCTACACCTTC.

This chain connects TRBV18 to TRBJ1-1; D remains ambiguous. Trimming removed 3 bases at V and 4 bases at J, with 15 bases between. Germline lookup yields CDR1 KGHSH and CDR2 LQKENI. The CDR3 runs 15 residues. As DNA, the CDR3 is TGTGCCAGCTCACCCGGCCAGGTTCAAGGCACTGAAGCTTTCTTT. It codes for CASSPGQVQGTEAFF.